The clone carrying this T cell receptor (beta chain) was observed a single time. Antigen: not known. The data were taken from a study of cytomegalovirus exposure and HLA in healthy donors. Whole-study findings and limits: Association of a missense DCLRE1C variant with TCR beta V- and J-gene trimming was reported in a later analysis. Immune exposure data for these donors was limited to CMV serostatus.

The CDR3 covers 16 residues. Trimming stripped 1 base from V and 9 bases from J, with 19 bases between. Germline loops: CDR1 LNHNV, CDR2 YYDKDF (reference sequence). The PCR employed 60 Vbeta primers together with 13 Jbeta primers. Repertoires were generated with immunoSEQ multiplex PCR, while TCRdb's copy carries only in-frame clones and drops some. The sample lists about 130,000 clones, roughly 82% occurring once. The J gene is TRBJ1-5, the V gene TRBV15; the D is unclear. Sequencing input: PBMCs. This TCR derives from a man aged 50 or older in good health and CMV-seronegative. CDR3 loop: CATSRGPGREHGPQHF. The CDR3 DNA reads TGTGCCACCAGCAGAGGGCCCGGGAGGGAGCATGGGCCCCAGCATTTT.